This T cell receptor beta chain derives from a study of T-cell reconstitution after alpha-beta-depleted transplantation in children. Study results and caveats: Reportedly, only several hundred clones from non-depleted graft cells drove alpha-beta T-cell counts at about two months. After one year, T-cell counts and TCRbeta diversity mostly came from new T cells.

Losses at the gene ends were 5 bases for V and 8 bases for J; bases not matched to a gene: 9. CDR3 length equals 13 residues. Germline loops: CDR1 SGHRS, CDR2 YFSETQ. Turning to this clonotype: Antigen specificity is unknown.

Unique molecular identifiers were incorporated into the prepared TCRbeta library. TCRdb re-derived calls from the PCR reads in MiXCR, one entry per CDR3 protein. The table includes over 100,000 distinct CDR3 sequences, 10% detected once. This TCR came from a boy between 2 and 10 years old with acute lymphoblastic leukemia, due to receive a stem cell transplant. The J gene is TRBJ1-2, the V gene TRBV5-1; 7 bases align to TRBD1. Sequenced material: PBMCs, taken before TCRalphabeta/CD19-depleted stem cell transplant. CDR3 DNA sequence: TGCGCCAGCAGATCCCGAACAGGGGAAGGCTACACCTTC. It encodes CASRSRTGEGYTF.